This TCR beta chain is drawn from a study of cytomegalovirus exposure and HLA in healthy donors. Vbeta (60) and Jbeta (13) primers were used in the PCR. Assay used: immunoSEQ multiplex PCR; TCRdb lists only in-frame clones, some missing. The sample has some 110,000 clones, about four fifths seen once. The CDR3 is 16 residues long. Germline CDR1 and CDR2: MGHRA and YSYEKL. Trimming removed 0 bases from V and 1 base from J, with 12 bases in between. The chain combines TRBV4-1 with TRBJ2-5; D not resolved. The origin of this receptor is a woman younger than 30 in good health and CMV-seropositive. Sequenced material: PBMCs. CDR3 DNA sequence: TGCGCCAGCAGCCAAGAAGGTCGACACCTCCAAGAGACCCAGTACTTC. It specifies CASSQEGRHLQETQYF.